These T cell receptor beta chains were read from a single sample in a study of blood T cells in healthy people across ages. TCRdb processed the 5' RACE reads anew with MiXCR; each CDR3 protein has one entry. In the table there are about 1.8 million distinct CDR3 sequences, 49% of which are singletons. Sequencing was performed on blood. All receptors derive from a woman aged 40 to 50 in good health. Each CDR3 is given with its conserved first and last residue. The order of the fields is J gene, V gene, clone size, D gene, CDR3 protein, CDR3 DNA. D genes are given only for firm matches. Rows give clone size only sometimes, using once, few, many, or a class for an expanded clone.

TRBJ2-1 TRBV12-3/TRBV12-4 . TRBD1 CASRSGQGAREQFF TGTGCCAGCAGGTCGGGACAGGGGGCGCGTGAGCAGTTCTTC
TRBJ2-3 TRBV12-3/TRBV12-4 few . CASRLPGGPSTDTQYF TGTGCCAGCAGGCTCCCCGGGGGGCCTAGCACAGATACGCAGTATTTT
TRBJ2-1 TRBV4-3 few . CASSQVLRGAGGNEQFF TGCGCCAGCAGCCAAGTCCTCCGGGGGGCAGGGGGCAATGAGCAGTTCTTC
TRBJ2-1 TRBV24-1 once . CATSDPGTLQYNEQFF TGTGCCACCAGTGACCCCGGGACACTTCAATACAATGAGCAGTTCTTC
TRBJ1-2 TRBV29-1 . . CSAGGVGGYTF TGCAGCGCCGGCGGTGTGGGGGGCTACACCTTC
TRBJ2-3 TRBV4-2 . . CASSQDTGIRLESTDTQYF TGTGCCAGCAGCCAAGATACAGGAATACGACTAGAGAGCACAGATACGCAGTATTTT
TRBJ2-5 TRBV7-2 . . CASSLVSGIWETQYF TGTGCCAGCAGCTTAGTCTCAGGGATTTGGGAGACCCAGTACTTC
TRBJ1-1 TRBV6-5 . . CASSSDGGTEAFF TGTGCCAGCAGCTCCGACGGGGGCACTGAAGCTTTCTTT
TRBJ2-1 TRBV6-2/TRBV6-3 . . CASSYSIQVSSYNEQFF TGTGCCAGCAGTTACTCGATTCAGGTCAGCTCCTACAATGAGCAGTTCTTC
TRBJ2-2 TRBV3-1 few TRBD2 CASSRGLAVVNTGELFF TGTGCCAGCAGCCGCGGACTAGCGGTAGTGAACACCGGGGAGCTGTTTTTT
TRBJ2-4 TRBV6-2/TRBV6-3 . . CASSPTGKENIQYF TGTGCCAGCAGCCCCACAGGGAAGGAAAACATTCAGTACTTC
TRBJ1-4 TRBV5-1 . . CASSLDDRKLFF TGCGCCAGCAGCTTGGATGATCGAAAACTGTTTTTT
TRBJ2-3 TRBV18 once TRBD1 CASSPKMTGGVSTQYF TGTGCCAGCTCGCCTAAAATGACAGGGGGCGTATCTACGCAGTATTTT
TRBJ2-7 TRBV5-8 few . CASSTGHLGSEQYF TGTGCCAGCAGCACAGGACACTTGGGGAGCGAGCAGTACTTC
TRBJ2-4 TRBV29-1 many TRBD1 CSGWTGTGPNIQYF TGCAGCGGATGGACCGGGACAGGACCAAACATTCAGTACTTC
TRBJ2-7 TRBV28 . . CAGSLGRTEQYF TGTGCCGGCAGTTTAGGTAGGACCGAGCAGTACTTC
TRBJ1-4 TRBV25-1 . . CASSPFGTRYEKLFF TGTGCCAGCAGTCCCTTTGGGACAAGATATGAAAAACTGTTTTTT
TRBJ2-7 TRBV4-3 . TRBD2 CASREGLSSSYEQYF TGCGCCAGCCGGGAGGGGCTATCGAGCTCCTACGAGCAGTACTTC
TRBJ2-3 TRBV7-9 many . CASSSAGDTQYF TGTGCCAGCAGTTCCGCGGGGGATACGCAGTATTTT
TRBJ2-7 TRBV7-8 . . CASSLLSARGYEQYF TGTGCCAGCAGCTTATTAAGTGCGAGGGGATACGAGCAGTACTTC
TRBJ2-3 TRBV7-9 few . CASSTWTQDTQYF TGTGCCAGCAGCACATGGACCCAAGATACGCAGTATTTT
TRBJ2-7 TRBV7-2 . TRBD1 CASSPNRGNSEQYF TGTGCCAGCAGCCCGAACAGGGGAAACAGCGAGCAGTACTTC
TRBJ1-2 TRBV4-1 . . CASSQDLNRANYGYTF TGCGCCAGCAGCCAAGATCTCAACAGGGCTAACTATGGCTACACCTTC
TRBJ2-7 TRBV7-2 . . CTSSLARGTPPHEQYF TGTACCAGCAGCTTAGCGCGAGGGACCCCTCCCCACGAGCAGTACTTC
TRBJ2-4 TRBV6-1 . . CASSESVGPIMYF TGTGCCAGCAGTGAGTCTGTGGGCCCCATCATGTACTTC
TRBJ2-7 TRBV28 few . CASSLLRRGLNLEQYF TGTGCCAGCAGTTTATTAAGGAGGGGACTCAATCTCGAGCAGTACTTC
TRBJ2-7 TRBV20-1 few . CSATQGGDEQYF TGCAGTGCTACACAGGGGGGGGACGAGCAGTACTTC
TRBJ2-5 TRBV4-3 . . CASSPLGTGWGEQYF TGCGCCAGCAGCCCCCTCGGGACTGGATGGGGTGAGCAGTACTTC
TRBJ2-1 TRBV15 . TRBD2 CATSRLAGLRSSYNEQFF TGTGCCACCAGCCGACTAGCGGGGTTAAGGTCGTCCTACAATGAGCAGTTCTTC
TRBJ2-7 TRBV4-3 . . CASSQEPQAGFSSYEQYF TGCGCCAGCAGCCAAGAGCCTCAGGCAGGTTTTAGCTCCTACGAGCAGTACTTC
TRBJ1-2 TRBV7-9 few . CASSLARTEKNYGYTF TGTGCCAGCAGCTTAGCGCGCACGGAGAAAAACTATGGCTACACCTTC
TRBJ1-2 TRBV6-2/TRBV6-3 . . CASSRTDAGGYTF TGTGCCAGCAGTCGGACAGATGCCGGCGGCTACACCTTC
TRBJ1-2 TRBV6-5 . . CASTAGAGYTF TGTGCCAGCACCGCAGGGGCTGGCTACACCTTC
TRBJ2-3 TRBV7-2 . . CASSEGRPSTDTQYF TGTGCCAGCAGCGAGGGAAGACCAAGCACAGATACGCAGTATTTT
TRBJ1-5 TRBV7-9 many . CASSLGQQPQHF TGTGCCAGCAGCTTAGGGCAGCAGCCCCAGCATTTT
TRBJ2-3 TRBV6-5 . . CASSLTLMRTDTQYF TGTGCCAGCAGTTTAACGTTGATGAGAACAGATACGCAGTATTTT
TRBJ1-4 TRBV7-2 few . CASSLGVHMASATNEKLFF TGTGCCAGCAGCTTAGGGGTACACATGGCCTCCGCAACTAATGAAAAACTGTTTTTT
TRBJ1-2 TRBV4-2 . . CASSQVGQVDGYTF TGTGCCAGCAGCCAAGTCGGCCAGGTAGATGGCTACACCTTC
TRBJ2-3 TRBV7-8 . . CASSLRDGSPGDTQYF TGTGCCAGCAGCTTAAGGGACGGGTCCCCGGGGGATACGCAGTATTTT
TRBJ2-3 TRBV20-1 . TRBD2 CSARGTSGFTDTQYF TGCAGTGCTAGAGGGACTAGCGGGTTCACAGATACGCAGTATTTT
TRBJ2-5 TRBV29-1 . . CSVGTNQETQYF TGCAGCGTGGGGACAAATCAAGAGACCCAGTACTTC
TRBJ2-1 TRBV11-2 once . CASSLIRGTSYNEQFF TGTGCCAGCAGCTTAATCCGGGGGACCTCCTACAATGAGCAGTTCTTC
TRBJ1-6 TRBV12-3/TRBV12-4 few TRBD1 CASNRQGRGSPLHF TGTGCCAGCAACCGACAGGGGCGAGGTTCACCCCTCCACTTT
TRBJ2-3 TRBV10-3 . TRBD1 CAISGSGDRRRSDTQYF TGTGCCATCAGTGGGTCCGGGGACAGGAGGCGATCAGATACGCAGTATTTT
TRBJ2-7 TRBV7-9 . TRBD1 CASSLGRITGQGSYEQYF TGTGCCAGCAGCTTAGGAAGAATAACGGGACAGGGCTCCTACGAGCAGTACTTC
TRBJ2-7 TRBV7-2 many . CASSLMGNEQYF TGTGCCAGCAGCTTGATGGGCAACGAGCAGTACTTC
TRBJ1-2 TRBV15 few . CATSREVDRLDGYTF TGTGCCACCAGCAGAGAGGTCGATAGGCTCGATGGCTACACCTTC
TRBJ2-3 TRBV27 . . CASSLSQGFTDTQYF TGTGCCAGCAGTTTATCGCAGGGGTTCACAGATACGCAGTATTTT
TRBJ1-5 TRBV5-1 . . CASSSGGAQPQHF TGCGCCAGCAGCTCGGGCGGGGCTCAGCCCCAGCATTTT
TRBJ2-1 TRBV20-1 . TRBD2 CSVRRRGTYNEQFF TGCAGTGTTCGCCGGCGGGGGACCTACAATGAGCAGTTCTTC
TRBJ1-4 TRBV4-2 . . CASSQDALPAEKLFF TGTGCCAGCAGCCAAGACGCCCTCCCAGCCGAAAAACTGTTTTTT
TRBJ2-1 TRBV14 . TRBD2 CASSQDWTSIPYNEQFF TGTGCCAGCAGCCAAGATTGGACTAGCATACCCTACAATGAGCAGTTCTTC
TRBJ2-1 TRBV7-8 . . CASGGGGVYEQFF TGTGCCAGCGGAGGTGGCGGGGTCTATGAGCAGTTCTTC
TRBJ2-1 TRBV5-1 . TRBD1 CASSLPSLQGADEQFF TGCGCCAGCAGCTTGCCATCGCTACAGGGGGCCGATGAGCAGTTCTTC
TRBJ2-6 TRBV29-1 . TRBD1 CSVQDRVGLPGANVLTF TGCAGCGTTCAGGACAGGGTGGGCCTTCCTGGGGCCAACGTCCTGACTTTC
TRBJ1-4 TRBV7-9 few . CASSHGSLREKLFF TGTGCCAGCAGTCACGGCAGCCTTAGGGAAAAACTGTTTTTT